The 30 T cell receptor beta chains below were found in one sample sequenced in a study of breast tumors, draining lymph nodes, adjacent tissues. Axillary draining lymph nodes of breast cancer patients supplied the node samples. TCRdb re-called the multiplex PCR reads with MiXCR, one entry per CDR3 protein. The sample holds fewer than 300,000 distinct CDR3 sequences, about a third seen once. The sequenced sample was axillary lymph node tissue. Source of these receptors: a female donor with breast cancer. Some clones in this sample may be carry-over from other donors' samples.

In this sample, this clonotype turned up many times. The chain joins TRBV7-2 to TRBJ2-1; D may correspond to TRBD1 or TRBD2 (5 bases each). V was clipped by 2 bases and J by 7 bases, with 12 bases between them. The CDR3 is made up of 14 amino acids. Germline V gene data show CDR1 as SGHTA and CDR2 as FQGNSA. The CDR3 nucleotides read TGTGCCAGCAGCTTATCGGGGCCCCTAAATGAGCAGTTCTTC. Translating it yields CASSLSGPLNEQFF.

This clonotype has at least ten counts. The gene calls are TRBV2 and TRBJ2-1; maybe TRBD2 (5 bases). Looked up from germline, CDR1 is SNHLY and CDR2 is FYNNEI. V was trimmed by 5 bases and J by 7 bases, leaving 9 bases between them. The CDR3 is 12 amino acids. The CDR3 DNA is TGTGCCAGCAGTATGACGGGGAATGAGCAGTTCTTC. This gives the protein CASSMTGNEQFF.

This clonotype was seen more than once but under ten times. The chain employs TRBV5-1 and TRBJ1-1; perhaps TRBD1 as D (6 bases). V was cut by 0 bases and J by 0 bases, with 12 bases left in between. Germline V CDR1 and CDR2: SGHRS, YFSETQ. The length of the CDR3 is 16 residues. CDR3 region: CASSLDRAFMNTEAFF. The CDR3 bases are TGCGCCAGCAGCTTGGACAGGGCATTTATGAACACTGAAGCTTTCTTT.

This clonotype was observed once. This chain uses TRBV20-1 with TRBJ2-7, with 11 bases lining up with TRBD2. Germline loops: CDR1 DFQATT, CDR2 SNEGSKA (reference sequence). The CDR3 is 13 residues long. J lost 7 bases, V lost 7 bases, and 9 bases had no gene match. CDR3 residues: CSGTTSGAPEQYF. The CDR3 DNA reads TGCAGTGGCACGACTAGCGGGGCCCCTGAGCAGTACTTC.

At least ten counts were recorded for this clonotype. The chain links TRBV24-1 to TRBJ1-2; D gene unclear. This CDR3 region has 13 residues. Germline V lookup: CDR1 KGHDR, CDR2 SFDVKD. The V gene lost 5 bases and the J gene lost 1 base, with 7 bases spanning the gap. The CDR3 DNA sequence: TGTGCCACCAGTGTGATGGATAACTATGGCTACACCTTC. It encodes CATSVMDNYGYTF.

As for this clonotype: A much larger clone is a single base away; this may be a read error. The V and J genes are TRBV6-5 and TRBJ2-1; 9 positions match TRBD2. The trim removed 5 bases at V and 5 bases at J, leaving 10 bases unmatched. This CDR3 is built from 16 residues. Germline assignment: CDR1 MNHEY and CDR2 SVGAGI. The CDR3 sequence is CASSHLAGVLDNEQFF. The DNA of the CDR3 is TGTGCCAGCAGTCACTTAGCGGGAGTGCTCGACAATGAGCAGTTCTTC.

A few counts support this clonotype. The junction departs from the called germline gene at one end, perhaps through a read error. The chain carries TRBV15 and TRBJ2-2, with D tentatively TRBD1 (5 bases). The CDR3 spans 14 residues. Germline V gene lookup returns CDR1 LNHNV and CDR2 YYDKDF (reference sequence). The CDR3 DNA reads as TGTACCACCAGACCGACAGAGAACCACGGGGAGCTGTTTTTT. It encodes CTTRPTENHGELFF.

This clonotype was counted a few times. This rearrangement joins TRBV6-1 to TRBJ2-1; a weak D match, TRBD2 (5 bases). This CDR3 is 16 amino acids long. Trimming removed 2 bases from V and 7 bases from J, with 18 bases in between. The germline CDR1 and CDR2 sequences are MNHNS and SASEGT. Written as DNA, the CDR3 is TGTGCCAGCAGTGAACTCACCAGCGGCGAGGGTAATGAGCAGTTCTTC. Protein: CASSELTSGEGNEQFF.

The sample holds many counts of this clonotype. The gene calls are TRBV30 and TRBJ2-7, with unresolved D. The germline gives CDR1 GTSNPN, CDR2 SVGIG (reference sequence). The CDR3 covers 12 residues. The ends were cut back, 0 bases at V and 2 bases at J, with 5 bases in the middle. The CDR3 DNA reads as TGTGCCTGGAGTGTATCCCCCTACGAGCAGTACTTC. Protein: CAWSVSPYEQYF.

This clonotype showed up many times. Here the CDR3 reads CASQTDTKYEQYF. DNA for the CDR3: TGTGCCAGCCAGACGGACACCAAGTACGAGCAGTACTTC. The V gene is TRBV2, the J gene TRBJ2-7; perhaps TRBD1 as D (5 bases). CDR3 length: 13 amino acids. CDR1 SNHLY and CDR2 FYNNEI come from the germline V gene. V was pared by 8 bases and J by 4 bases, with 15 bases between.

Concerning this clonotype itself: This could be a read error, since a much larger clone is one nucleotide away. Here the CDR3 reads CAWSVPGDNGQFF. CDR3 nucleotide sequence: TGTGCCTGGAGTGTGCCGGGCGACAATGGGCAGTTCTTC. The chain joins TRBV30 to TRBJ2-1; D is ambiguous. Germline CDR1 GTSNPN, CDR2 SVGIG (reference sequence). There are 13 residues in the CDR3.

The sample holds many counts of this clonotype. This chain connects TRBV19 to TRBJ2-7; D unresolved. The CDR3 is 16 residues long. The V gene lost 3 bases and the J gene lost 3 bases, with 18 bases spanning the gap. Germline CDR1 LNHDA, CDR2 SQIVND (reference sequence). This CDR3 is CASSIRVAALGYEQYF. In DNA form, the CDR3 reads TGTGCCAGTAGTATTAGGGTGGCAGCCTTGGGCTACGAGCAGTACTTC.

In the case of this clonotype: Because the CDR3's place on the DNA is in doubt, the DNA is left out and the CDR3 is given as listed by TCRdb. The chain uses TRBV24-1 and TRBJ2-2; the D call of TRBD1 is as the table states it, not checked on the DNA. The CDR3 extends over 20 residues, inclusive of both ends. Germline V gene data show CDR1 as KGHDR and CDR2 as SFDVKD. The CDR3 loop is CATSDPGQSPYEQYFGELFF.

This chain uses TRBV11-3 with TRBJ1-1, with no clear D. The germline gives CDR1 SGHNT, CDR2 YENEEA. V shed 1 base and J shed 5 bases, with 14 bases lying between them. There are 15 residues in the CDR3. The DNA for the CDR3 is TGTGCCAGCAGCTTAGGCACCGCCCAGAGGACTGAAGCTTTCTTT. Protein sequence: CASSLGTAQRTEAFF.

This clonotype was observed a few times. The rearrangement uses TRBV11-2 and TRBJ2-5; 9 bases match TRBD2. This CDR3 comprises 15 residues. V shed 1 base and J 11 bases; nucleotides not matched to a gene: 11. Germline V gene data show CDR1 as SGHAT and CDR2 as FQNNGV. CDR3 in DNA: TGTGCCAGCAGCTTAGGGGAGCCAGCGGGAGGCCCTCAGTACTTC. It encodes CASSLGEPAGGPQYF.

This clonotype was seen ten or more times. The chain recombines TRBV6-5 with TRBJ1-2, with D perhaps matching TRBD1 (6 bases). The V gene lost 7 bases and the J gene lost 4 bases, with 13 bases spanning the gap. Germline assignment: CDR1 MNHEY and CDR2 SVGAGI. The CDR3 extends over 13 amino acids. CDR3 in amino acids: CASTGGGGYGYTF. Written as DNA, the CDR3 is TGTGCCAGCACCGGAGGAGGGGGCTATGGCTACACCTTC.

With regard to this clonotype: A single base separates this from a much larger clone, so it may be a read error. The conserved phenylalanine or tryptophan is not found at the CDR3 terminus, so this likely reflects a read error. This chain connects TRBV7-3 to TRBJ2-1; D remains ambiguous. Deletions cut 2 bases from V and 5 bases from J, with 10 bases between. This CDR3 spans 14 amino acids. The germline CDR1 and CDR2 sequences are SGHTA and FQGTGA. In nucleotides, the CDR3 is TGTGCCAGCAGCTTAGCTGGACGCCACAATGAGCAGTTCCTC. Translating it yields CASSLAGRHNEQFL.

The sample holds many counts of this clonotype. This chain joins TRBV4-3 and TRBJ2-3; 9 nucleotides match TRBD2. Germline CDR1 reads LGHNA; CDR2 reads YSLEER. This CDR3 spans 16 amino acids. V gave up 0 bases and J gave up 8 bases; unmatched junction bases: 9. This CDR3 is CASSQDWDSGRGTQYF. For the CDR3, the DNA is TGCGCCAGCAGCCAAGATTGGGATAGCGGGAGAGGTACGCAGTATTTT.

This clonotype was seen many times. The chain employs TRBV5-6 and TRBJ2-3; 13 nucleotides match TRBD2. The germline gives CDR1 SGHDT, CDR2 YYEEEE. The CDR3 totals 16 residues. Trimming took 3 bases from V and 5 from J; bases not matched to a gene: 6. The CDR3, as DNA: TGTGCCAGCAGCTCCGCCGGGACTAGCGGGAAAGATACGCAGTATTTT. This gives the protein CASSSAGTSGKDTQYF.

The sample holds many counts of this clonotype. The chain uses TRBV20-1 and TRBJ2-7; 9 bases line up with TRBD2. Germline V gene sequence: CDR1 DFQATT, CDR2 SNEGSKA (reference sequence). Trimming at V came to 6 bases and at J to 7 bases, leaving 13 bases not matched to a gene. CDR3 length: 14 residues. CDR3 amino acids: CSAPPAREGAEQYF. CDR3 nucleotides: TGCAGTGCCCCGCCGGCGCGGGAGGGGGCGGAGCAGTACTTC.

This clonotype has ten or more counts. Possible read error: a much larger clone is one base away. The V gene is TRBV2, the J gene TRBJ2-3, with 7 positions matching TRBD2. The CDR3 loop spans 15 amino acids. Germline V gives CDR1 SNHLY, CDR2 FYNNEI. CDR3 DNA: TGTGCCAGCAGGCTAGCGGAAACTAGCACAGATGCGCAGTATTTT. The encoded protein is CASRLAETSTDAQYF.

Note on this clonotype: A single base separates this from a much larger clone, so it may be a read error. J is TRBJ1-5 and V is TRBV20-1; D not certain. The CDR3 has 14 residues. Germline CDR1 reads DFQATT; CDR2 reads SNEGSKA (reference sequence). For the CDR3, the DNA is TGCAGTGCTAGAGATCCGGGCCACAATCCGCCCCAGCATTTT. Its protein product is CSARDPGHNPPQHF.

This clonotype was recorded at least ten times. V is TRBV30 and J is TRBJ2-7, with a weak D call TRBD2 (5 bases). CDR3 length: 13 amino acids. The V and J ends lost 4 bases and 6 bases respectively, with 16 bases between them. The germline gives CDR1 GTSNPN, CDR2 SVGIG (reference sequence). Here the CDR3 DNA reads TGTGCCTGGACAAGACCAGGACTGGGCGAGCAGTACTTC. The encoded protein is CAWTRPGLGEQYF.

The rearrangement links TRBV4-3 to TRBJ1-2; no clear D. Trimming took 1 base from V and 6 from J, leaving 6 bases between them. The CDR3 is made up of 12 amino acids. Germline V lookup: CDR1 LGHNA, CDR2 YSLEER. CDR3 protein: CASSQATDGYTF. CDR3 nucleotide sequence: TGCGCCAGCAGCCAAGCAACTGATGGCTACACCTTC.

About this clonotype: No DNA is shown, since the ends of the CDR3 on it are uncertain; the CDR3 is the one TCRdb lists. The CDR3 reads CASSPPAGGDGTQYFGVGETQYF. This rearrangement joins TRBV6-5 to TRBJ2-5; the DNA was not used to check the table's D call, TRBD2. CDR1 MNHEY and CDR2 SVGAGI come from the germline V gene. Including both end residues, the CDR3 is 23 amino acids long.

This clonotype was counted at least ten times. The chain couples TRBV20-1 to TRBJ1-5, with unresolved D. Between the trimmed V and J ends, which lost 3 bases and 4 bases, there was a span of 7 bases. Per the germline V gene, CDR1 is DFQATT and CDR2 is SNEGSKA (reference sequence). The CDR3 runs 12 residues. CDR3 DNA: TGCAGTGCTAGGTACGAGAATCAGCCCCAGCATTTT. Amino acids: CSARYENQPQHF.

Concerning this clonotype: A much larger clone differs from this one at a single base, so this may be a read error. This chain connects TRBV11-2 to TRBJ2-2, with 9 nucleotides matching TRBD2. Germline V lookup: CDR1 SGHAT, CDR2 FQNNGV. There are 16 residues in the CDR3. V was clipped by 5 bases and J by 4 bases; unmatched bases: 8. The CDR3 reads CASSGPSGDTTGELFF. CDR3 nucleotide sequence: TGTGCCAGCAGCGGACCTAGCGGGGATACCACCGGGGAGCTGTTTTTT. Full variable domain (outside the CDR3, taken from reference TRBV11-2 and TRBJ2-2): EAGVAQSPRYKIIEKRQSVAFWCNPISGHATLYWYQQILGQGPKLLIQFQNNGVVDDSQLPKDRFSAERLKGVDSTLKIQPAKLEDSAVYLCASSGPSGDTTGELFFGEGSRLTVL.

In its sample, this clonotype was seen once. One end of the junction varies from germline; a read error may be responsible. The chain is built from TRBV11-2 and TRBJ2-7; 10 bases agree with TRBD2. The CDR3 extends over 14 amino acids. The germline V gene encodes CDR1 SGHAT and CDR2 FQNNGV. CDR3 sequence (DNA): TGTGCCAGCAGCCAACTAGCGGGATCCTACGAGCAATACTTC. This gives the protein CASSQLAGSYEQYF. Variable domain in full (rest from reference TRBV11-2 and TRBJ2-7): EAGVAQSPRYKIIEKRQSVAFWCNPISGHATLYWYQQILGQGPKLLIQFQNNGVVDDSQLPKDRFSAERLKGVDSTLKIQPAKLEDSAVYLCASSQLAGSYEQYFGPGTRLTVT.

This clonotype was found many times. V and J are TRBV24-1 and TRBJ2-2; 8 nucleotides agree with TRBD2. This CDR3 has 15 amino acids. Germline CDR1 reads KGHDR; CDR2 reads SFDVKD. V shed 4 bases and J 3 bases; nucleotides not matched to a gene: 3. The CDR3 region is CATSEPGGDTGELFF. The CDR3 DNA reads TGTGCCACCAGTGAGCCGGGAGGGGACACCGGGGAGCTGTTTTTT.

The table lists this clonotype with many counts. The chain recombines TRBV29-1 with TRBJ2-3; 8 positions agree with TRBD1. The CDR3 spans 15 residues. Germline-derived CDR1 and CDR2 are SQVTM and ANQGSEA. The V gene end was trimmed by 2 bases and the J gene end by 2 bases; junction bases not matched to a gene: 6. Here the CDR3 DNA reads TGCAGCGTTGAATCAGGGACAGGACCCACAGATACGCAGTATTTT. It encodes CSVESGTGPTDTQYF.